These 13 T cell receptor beta chains were sequenced from one sample in a study of blood T cell repertoires in COVID-19. Only in-frame clones appear in the TCRdb table, and some are missing; sequencing was by immunoSEQ multiplex PCR. Counted here are 83,000 or so clones, roughly four fifths occurring once; the ten biggest clones make up 20% to 25%. Sample: peripheral blood. These receptors were obtained from a human donor in a cohort sampled during active COVID-19.

The V call is TRBV24-1, the J call TRBJ2-1; 9 bases are a match to TRBD1. CDR3 length: 15 amino acids. Unmatched junction bases numbered 7, after V lost 7 bases and J lost 4 bases. Germline CDR1 is KGHDR and CDR2 is SFDVKD. The CDR3 DNA is TGTGCCACCAGGGGCTCGACAGGGGGATACAATGAGCAGTTCTTC. Amino acids: CATRGSTGGYNEQFF.

A remark on this clone: The DNA is left out, because the CDR3 cannot be placed on it with certainty; the CDR3 is given as TCRdb lists it. This chain links TRBV28 with TRBJ2-3; the table assigns TRBD2, which was not confirmed against the DNA. The CDR3 region is 15 residues in length, termini included. Germline V gives CDR1 MDHEN, CDR2 SYDVKM. The CDR3 loop is CASSPAGGAQIRSIF.

The chain is built from TRBV7-8 and TRBJ2-7; the D gene is possibly TRBD1 (6 bases). Trimming took off 1 base at V and 5 bases at J, with 12 bases between the two ends. The CDR3 runs 14 residues. Per the germline V gene, CDR1 is SGHVS and CDR2 is FQNEAQ. The CDR3 here is CASSLVRGPNEQYF. CDR3 in DNA: TGTGCCAGCAGCTTAGTCAGGGGTCCCAACGAGCAGTACTTC.

Written as DNA, the CDR3 is TGTGCCAGCAGAACCAGGGTGGTTGGAAACACCATATATTTT. This translates into CASRTRVVGNTIYF. V gene TRBV2 combines with J gene TRBJ1-3, with D possibly matching TRBD1 (5 bases). The germline V gene has CDR1 SNHLY and CDR2 FYNNEI. V was shortened by 6 bases and J by 3 bases, with 12 bases between the two germline ends. The CDR3 consists of 14 residues.

This clone was detected only once. This chain links TRBV5-4 with TRBJ1-1; 7 bases fit TRBD1. Germline lookup yields CDR1 SGHNT and CDR2 YYREEE (reference sequence). The length of the CDR3 is 16 residues. Trimming took 4 bases from V and 0 from J; bases not matched to a gene: 9. The CDR3 reads CASSPTRQGLNTEAFF. For the CDR3, the DNA is TGTGCCAGCAGCCCCACCCGACAGGGACTGAACACTGAAGCTTTCTTT.

V is TRBV6-5 and J is TRBJ1-3; D gene unclear. Trimming shortened V by 7 bases and J by 2 bases, and 15 bases separated the two germline ends. This CDR3 contains 15 residues. CDR1 and CDR2 from the germline V gene are MNHEY and SVGAGI. The CDR3 bases are TGTGCCAGCAAGCGAAGTTCCTCCGCTGGAAACACCATATATTTT. As protein: CASKRSSSAGNTIYF.

The V call is TRBV18, the J call TRBJ1-5, with TRBD1 matching 11 bases. Germline V lookup: CDR1 KGHSH, CDR2 LQKENI. This CDR3 has 20 amino acids. V lost 3 bases to trimming and J lost 0 bases; unmatched junction nucleotides: 13. CDR3 DNA: TGTGCCAGCTCACCCCGCCCCGGGACAGGGGGATCCGATAGCAATCAGCCCCAGCATTTT. Protein: CASSPRPGTGGSDSNQPQHF.

The V call is TRBV6-2 or TRBV6-3, the J call TRBJ1-5; D might be TRBD1 (5 bases). V lost 4 bases and J lost 4, with 14 bases in between. Per germline, CDR1 MNHEY and CDR2 SVGEGT. The CDR3 contains 15 residues. CDR3 loop: CASSSGKGRNQPQHF. The CDR3 DNA follows: TGTGCCAGCAGTTCGGGTAAGGGGAGGAATCAGCCCCAGCATTTT.

V gene TRBV10-2 combines with J gene TRBJ2-1, with no clear D. The germline CDR1 and CDR2 sequences are WSHSY and SAAADI. V lost 6 bases and J 5 bases, leaving 5 bases between the germline ends. The CDR3 sequence is 11 residues long. CDR3 sequence reads: CASSQDNEQFF. CDR3 in DNA: TGCGCCAGCAGCCAGGACAATGAGCAGTTCTTC.

The CDR3 loop reads CASSSGQPFSGNTIYF. Written as DNA, the CDR3 is TGTGCCAGCAGCTCGGGACAGCCCTTCTCTGGAAACACCATATATTTT. J is TRBJ1-3 and V is TRBV7-9; 7 bases line up with TRBD1. The V and J ends lost 4 bases and 0 bases, in that order; junction bases with no gene match: 6. The CDR3 length is 16 residues. Germline V gene data show CDR1 as SEHNR and CDR2 as FQNEAQ (reference sequence).

This clone was seen a handful of times. The chain employs TRBV7-8 and TRBJ2-2; perhaps TRBD2 as D (6 bases). Germline lookup yields CDR1 SGHVS and CDR2 FQNEAQ. The CDR3 runs to 13 residues. Trimming removed 11 bases from V and 3 bases from J, with 13 bases in between. The CDR3 loop reads CAVLGDYTGELFF. DNA for the CDR3: TGTGCCGTCCTGGGGGACTACACCGGGGAGCTGTTTTTT.

The V and J genes are TRBV27 and TRBJ2-3; 9 bases map to TRBD1. In germline, CDR1 is MNHEY, CDR2 SMNVEV (reference sequence). The CDR3 is made up of 20 amino acids. V trimming: 8 bases; J trimming: 3 bases; junction bases outside the gene matches: 24. CDR3 in amino acids: CASYPYPPGQGITMTDTQYF. In DNA form, the CDR3 reads TGTGCCAGCTACCCCTACCCCCCCGGACAGGGGATCACGATGACAGATACGCAGTATTTT.

This rearrangement joins TRBV9 to TRBJ2-2; 7 positions match TRBD2. V lost 0 bases to trimming and J lost 2 bases; unmatched junction nucleotides: 7. The length of the CDR3 is 17 residues. CDR1 and CDR2 (germline): SGDLS, YYNGEE. The chain's CDR3 is CASSVGSSGLNTGELFF. The CDR3 DNA reads TGTGCCAGCAGCGTAGGTTCTAGCGGTTTAAACACCGGGGAGCTGTTTTTT.